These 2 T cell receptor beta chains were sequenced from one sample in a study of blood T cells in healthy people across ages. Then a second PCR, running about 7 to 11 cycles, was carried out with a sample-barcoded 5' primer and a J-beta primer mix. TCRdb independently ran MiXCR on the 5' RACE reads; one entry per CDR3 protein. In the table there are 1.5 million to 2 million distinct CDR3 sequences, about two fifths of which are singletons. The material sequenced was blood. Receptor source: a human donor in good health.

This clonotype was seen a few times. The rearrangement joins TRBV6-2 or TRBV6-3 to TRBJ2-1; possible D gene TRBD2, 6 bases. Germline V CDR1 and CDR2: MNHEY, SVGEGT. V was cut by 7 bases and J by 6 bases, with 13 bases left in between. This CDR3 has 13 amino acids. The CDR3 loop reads CASTTRDGNEQFF. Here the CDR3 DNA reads TGTGCCAGCACGACTAGAGATGGCAATGAGCAGTTCTTC.

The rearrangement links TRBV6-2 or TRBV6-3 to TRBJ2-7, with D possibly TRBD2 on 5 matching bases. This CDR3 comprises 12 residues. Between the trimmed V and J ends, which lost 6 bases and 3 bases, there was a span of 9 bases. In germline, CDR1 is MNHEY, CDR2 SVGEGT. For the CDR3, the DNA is TGTGCCAGCAGCCACGGGGACTACGAGCAGTACTTC. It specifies CASSHGDYEQYF.